This T cell receptor beta chain was sequenced during a study of shared clonotypes between healthy human individuals. Original methodology: ImmunoSEQ only sent back junction sequences with no quality scores, so filtering was done differently. Assay: immunoSEQ multiplex PCR; the TCRdb copy retains only in-frame clones and omits some. V, J and clone size are those of that table, while D and trimming were read from the DNA. This table holds some 2.4 million clones, 90% to 95% found once. Sequencing was carried out using naive CD4+ T cells from PBMCs. Subset meaning: CD45RA+ positively selected. This clonotype was sampled from a man aged 18 to 35 in good health. Some clones in this sample may be carry-over from other donors' samples.

CDR3 sequence (DNA): TGCAGCGTTGATCAGGGCGTCCACAATGAGCAGTTCTTC. Encoded protein: CSVDQGVHNEQFF. The J gene is TRBJ2-1, the V gene TRBV29-1; possibly TRBD1 for D (5 bases). V was trimmed by 3 bases and J by 5 bases, leaving 11 bases between them. The CDR3 is 13 residues long. Per germline, CDR1 SQVTM and CDR2 ANQGSEA.